The sample holds a few counts of the clone carrying this T cell receptor (beta chain). The target antigen is unknown. This sample is part of a study of cytomegalovirus exposure and HLA in healthy donors. Across the study: HLA-typed donors were the source of about 85 million unique TCRs held in an early data release.

Study-level findings and limits: Trimming of TCR beta V- and J-genes showed a link, identified in a later analysis, to a missense DCLRE1C variant.

Healthy donors of bone marrow made up the group. The PCR made use of 60 Vbeta and 13 Jbeta primers. Some clones are missing from TCRdb's copy, which holds only in-frame ones; the method was immunoSEQ multiplex PCR. In the table there are around 170,000 clones, 65% to 80% of which are singletons. The receptor was isolated from a woman aged 35 to 49 in good health and CMV-seronegative. Sequencing was carried out using PBMCs.

For the CDR3, the DNA is TGTGCCAGCACTAGCGGGACGTACGAGCAGTACTTC. Translation gives CASTSGTYEQYF. The chain combines TRBV6-5 with TRBJ2-7; 9 bases are shared with TRBD2. The CDR3 is 12 amino acids. The V gene end was trimmed by 7 bases and the J gene end by 4 bases; junction bases not matched to a gene: 2. The germline V gene encodes CDR1 MNHEY and CDR2 SVGAGI.